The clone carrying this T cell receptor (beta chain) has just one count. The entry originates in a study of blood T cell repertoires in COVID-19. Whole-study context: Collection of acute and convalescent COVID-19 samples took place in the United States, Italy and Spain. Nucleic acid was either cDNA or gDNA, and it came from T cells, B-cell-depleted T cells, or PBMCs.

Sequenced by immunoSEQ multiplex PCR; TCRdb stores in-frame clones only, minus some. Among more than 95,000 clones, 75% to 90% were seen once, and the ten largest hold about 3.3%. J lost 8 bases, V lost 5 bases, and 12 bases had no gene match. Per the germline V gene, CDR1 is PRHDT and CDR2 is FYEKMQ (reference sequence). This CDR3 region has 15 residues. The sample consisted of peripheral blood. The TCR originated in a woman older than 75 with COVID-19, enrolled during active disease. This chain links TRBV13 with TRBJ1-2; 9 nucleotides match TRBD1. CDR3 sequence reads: CASSTRDRVRLGYTF. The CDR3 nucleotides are TGTGCCAGCAGCACAAGGGACAGGGTACGACTCGGCTACACCTTC.